One sample yielded the 19 T cell receptor beta chains listed below, sequenced in a study of shared clonotypes between healthy human individuals. Method: immunoSEQ multiplex PCR; TCRdb's copy keeps in-frame clones and lacks some. The data show millions of clones, approximately 92% seen once. The sequencing sample was made of naive CD4+ T cells sorted from blood. Stated subset: CD45RA+ positively selected. The receptors originated from a young man in good health.

The chain has TRBV2 and TRBJ2-5, with 11 bases lining up with TRBD1. The germline gives CDR1 SNHLY, CDR2 FYNNEI. Germline trimming cut 6 bases from V and 1 base from J; bases unmatched to any gene: 10. The CDR3 covers 17 residues. CDR3 sequence reads: CASSRDRGNSIQETQYF. In nucleotides, the CDR3 is TGTGCCAGCAGCCGGGACAGGGGGAACTCGATCCAAGAGACCCAGTACTTC.

For the CDR3, the DNA is TGTGCCAGCAGTACTTTAGACGGGACTGAAGCTTTCTTT. Amino acids: CASSTLDGTEAFF. The chain links TRBV2 to TRBJ1-1, with no clear D. The germline V gene encodes CDR1 SNHLY and CDR2 FYNNEI. The CDR3 loop spans 13 amino acids. Trimming shortened V by 5 bases and J by 5 bases, and 12 bases separated the two germline ends.

This chain's CDR3 is CASSEVKGIGEQYF. The CDR3 nucleotides are TGTGCCAGCAGTGAAGTGAAGGGTATAGGAGAGCAGTACTTC. V usage is TRBV6-1 and J usage is TRBJ2-7; D gene unclear. Deletions cut 1 base from V and 7 bases from J, with 14 bases between. Germline assignment: CDR1 MNHNS and CDR2 SASEGT. The CDR3 totals 14 residues.

V gene TRBV5-1 combines with J gene TRBJ1-2, with TRBD1 matching 8 bases. Trimming removed 5 bases from V and 0 bases from J; junction bases left unmatched: 9. CDR1 is SGHRS and CDR2 is YFSETQ in the germline V gene. This CDR3 is 16 amino acids long. CDR3 DNA sequence: TGCGCCAGCAGACCTGTAACAGGGGGATCTAACTATGGCTACACCTTC. The encoded protein is CASRPVTGGSNYGYTF.

This clone was seen once. The chain is built from TRBV5-8 and TRBJ2-3; 12 positions match TRBD2. Losses at the gene ends were 2 bases for V and 7 bases for J; bases not matched to a gene: 20. From germline, CDR1 is SGHTS and CDR2 YDEGEE. This CDR3 has 20 residues. The CDR3 sequence is CASSLRLKTSGRPLFNTQYF. The CDR3 nucleotides are TGTGCCAGCAGCTTACGACTTAAAACTAGCGGGAGGCCTCTCTTTAATACGCAGTATTTT.

A word on this clone: Other DNA variants within this sample encode the same CDR3. This chain connects TRBV5-6 to TRBJ2-7, with 8 bases aligning to TRBD2. The length of the CDR3 is 14 residues. Looked up from germline, CDR1 is SGHDT and CDR2 is YYEEEE. V lost 5 bases and J lost 0; bases outside the gene matches: 4. CDR3 sequence reads: CASSPGGSSYEQYF. In nucleotides, the CDR3 is TGTGCCAGCAGTCCGGGGGGGAGCTCCTACGAGCAGTACTTC.

This chain links TRBV5-8 with TRBJ2-1, with D perhaps matching TRBD1 (6 bases). Trimming took 4 bases from V and 6 from J, leaving 14 bases between them. The CDR3 loop spans 14 amino acids. CDR1 and CDR2 from the germline V gene are SGHTS and YDEGEE. The CDR3 nucleotides read TGTGCCAGCAGCCTCTGGGGGCGCAGCAATGAGCAGTTCTTC. Its protein product is CASSLWGRSNEQFF.

The V call is TRBV5-6, the J call TRBJ1-1, with D tentatively TRBD1 (6 bases). The germline V gene encodes CDR1 SGHDT and CDR2 YYEEEE. The germline V and J ends were trimmed by 4 bases and 4 bases, with 17 bases remaining between them. This CDR3 has 15 residues. This CDR3 reads CASSLGGALFTEAFF. The CDR3 DNA sequence: TGTGCCAGCAGCCTCGGGGGGGCGCTGTTCACTGAAGCTTTCTTT. Filled out from reference TRBV5-6 and TRBJ1-1, the complete variable domain reads DAGVTQSPTHLIKTRGQQVTLRCSPKSGHDTVSWYQQALGQGPQFIFQYYEEEERQRGNFPDRFSGHQFPNYSSELNVNALLLGDSALYLCASSLGGALFTEAFFGQGTRLTVV.

This chain uses TRBV2 with TRBJ1-6; tentatively, D is TRBD1 (6 bases). The CDR3 length is 14 residues. V lost 6 bases, J lost 3 bases, and 9 bases lay in between. CDR1 SNHLY and CDR2 FYNNEI come from the germline V gene. CDR3 loop: CASRQGYYNSPLHF. CDR3 bases: TGTGCCAGCAGACAGGGATACTATAATTCACCCCTCCACTTT.

The V and J genes are TRBV5-6 and TRBJ1-1; D is undetermined. V lost 0 bases, J lost 7 bases, and 13 bases lay in between. The CDR3 has 14 amino acids. CDR1 is SGHDT and CDR2 is YYEEEE in the germline V gene. The CDR3 is CASSLVSGGLEAFF. Written as DNA, the CDR3 is TGTGCCAGCAGCTTGGTATCCGGCGGGCTTGAAGCTTTCTTT.

The chain has TRBV10-3 and TRBJ1-4, with 8 bases lining up with TRBD1. Trimming at V came to 4 bases and at J to 6 bases, leaving 4 bases not matched to a gene. The germline V gene encodes CDR1 ENHRY and CDR2 SYGVKD. This CDR3 has 14 amino acids. The CDR3, as DNA: TGTGCCATCAGTGGTGGACAGGGTTATGAAAAACTGTTTTTT. Protein product: CAISGGQGYEKLFF.

This clone was observed a single time. The same CDR3 can be traced to other DNA sequences in this sample. The rearrangement uses TRBV20-1 and TRBJ2-7, with D uncertain. The CDR3 is made up of 11 amino acids. V dropped 1 base and J dropped 4 bases, with 5 bases sitting between them. Per germline, CDR1 DFQATT and CDR2 SNEGSKA (reference sequence). The CDR3 spells CSARGEYEQYF. The CDR3 nucleotides read TGCAGTGCTAGAGGGGAATACGAGCAGTACTTC.

The V gene is TRBV19, the J gene TRBJ2-2; D may be TRBD2 (6 bases). The CDR3 is 15 amino acids. V lost 7 bases and J 1 base, leaving 13 bases between the germline ends. Germline CDR1 LNHDA, CDR2 SQIVND (reference sequence). The CDR3 DNA reads TGTGCCAGTACCCCCTTTAGCGGGAACACCGGGGAGCTGTTTTTT. Protein product: CASTPFSGNTGELFF. Variable domain in full (rest from reference TRBV19 and TRBJ2-2): DGGITQSPKYLFRKEGQNVTLSCEQNLNHDAMYWYRQDPGQGLRLIYYSQIVNDFQKGDIAEGYSVSREKKESFPLTVTSAQKNPTAFYLCASTPFSGNTGELFFGEGSRLTVL.

The rearrangement links TRBV12-5 to TRBJ1-6; D is ambiguous. Trimming pared 5 bases from V and 5 bases from J, leaving 7 bases between. CDR3 length equals 13 residues. Germline loops: CDR1 LGHNT, CDR2 FRNRAP. As DNA, the CDR3 is TGTGCTAGTGGTCCAAGGGATAATTCACCCCTCCACTTT. Protein sequence: CASGPRDNSPLHF. The full variable domain, its missing parts supplied by reference TRBV12-5 and TRBJ1-6, is DARVTQTPRHKVTEMGQEVTMRCQPILGHNTVFWYRQTMMQGLELLAYFRNRAPLDDSGMPKDRFSAEMPDATLATLKIQPSEPRDSAVYFCASGPRDNSPLHFGNGTRLTVT.

V and J are TRBV7-8 and TRBJ2-1; the match to TRBD2 covers 8 bases. J lost 4 bases, V lost 5 bases, and 7 bases had no gene match. This CDR3 has 15 residues. Looked up from germline, CDR1 is SGHVS and CDR2 is FQNEAQ. DNA of the CDR3: TGTGCCAGCAGCATGACTAGCGAGGGATACAATGAGCAGTTCTTC. Its translation is CASSMTSEGYNEQFF. Combining the CDR3 with reference TRBV7-8 and TRBJ2-1 gives the whole variable domain GAGVSQSPRYKVAKRGQDVALRCDPISGHVSLFWYQQALGQGPEFLTYFQNEAQLDKSGLPSDRFFAERPEGSVSTLKIQRTQQEDSAVYLCASSMTSEGYNEQFFGPGTRLTVL.

The gene calls are TRBV7-9 and TRBJ2-1; the D gene is possibly TRBD1 (6 bases). Looked up from germline, CDR1 is SEHNR and CDR2 is FQNEAQ (reference sequence). Between the trimmed V and J ends, which lost 5 bases and 8 bases, there was a span of 13 bases. The CDR3 length is 13 residues. CDR3 region: CASSQQGRDEQFF. The CDR3 region has the DNA TGTGCCAGCAGCCAACAGGGTAGGGATGAGCAGTTCTTC.

The chain recombines TRBV11-2 with TRBJ2-7; 12 nucleotides match TRBD2. CDR1 and CDR2 from the germline V gene are SGHAT and FQNNGV. The ends lost 5 bases at V and 0 bases at J; junction bases unmatched: 11. This CDR3 has 18 amino acids. The CDR3 loop reads CASSGLRTSGRSSYEQYF. CDR3 coding DNA: TGTGCCAGCAGCGGCCTCCGAACTAGCGGGAGGTCCTCCTACGAGCAGTACTTC.

About this clone: The junction departs from the called germline gene at one end, perhaps through a read error. The gene calls are TRBV6-1 and TRBJ2-4; 8 bases line up with TRBD1. Germline V gene sequence: CDR1 MNHNS, CDR2 SASEGT. CDR3 length equals 15 residues. The CDR3 protein is CASSEFPGQVNVQYF. Here the CDR3 DNA reads TGTGCCAGCAGTGAATTTCCGGGACAGGTAAACGTTCAGTACTTC.

The rearrangement links TRBV10-3 to TRBJ2-5; TRBD2 is a possible D gene (6 bases). The CDR3 extends over 15 amino acids. The germline V and J ends were trimmed by 6 bases and 5 bases, with 19 bases remaining between them. Germline V gene lookup returns CDR1 ENHRY and CDR2 SYGVKD. The CDR3 sequence: CAIRPQMGRGETQYF. The CDR3 nucleotides read TGTGCCATCAGACCCCAAATGGGCCGGGGGGAGACCCAGTACTTC.